The rows below give T cell receptor beta chains drawn from one sample of a study of technical replicates of blood from a handful of donors. Some clones are missing from TCRdb's copy, which holds only in-frame ones; the method was immunoSEQ multiplex PCR. Seen here are 75,000 to 85,000 clones, approximately 80% observed once, and the top ten hold around 3.9%. Sequencing input: PBMCs. The source of these receptors is a human donor in good health. Some clones in this sample may be carry-over from other donors' samples. Both conserved end residues are part of each CDR3. A D gene is named only where the DNA matches it firmly. Size is omitted from some rows. Given values are once, few, many or a class for expanded clones.

cdr3_nt: TGTGCCAGCAGCTCCAGGACAGGGGCTGGAAACACCATATATTTT
cdr3_aa: CASSSRTGAGNTIYF
clone_size: .
d_call: TRBD1
j_call: TRBJ1-3
v_call: TRBV13

cdr3_nt: TGTGCCACCAGCAGAGATTATGGGACACGCGGCTACACCTTC
cdr3_aa: CATSRDYGTRGYTF
clone_size: .
d_call: .
j_call: TRBJ1-2
v_call: TRBV15

cdr3_nt: TGTGCCAGCAGCCCCACCGGGTCCAGCCCTAATCAGCCCCAGCATTTT
cdr3_aa: CASSPTGSSPNQPQHF
clone_size: .
d_call: .
j_call: TRBJ1-5
v_call: TRBV7-2

cdr3_nt: TGTGCCAGCAGCCTACGACAGAACACTGAAGCTTTCTTT
cdr3_aa: CASSLRQNTEAFF
clone_size: .
d_call: .
j_call: TRBJ1-1
v_call: TRBV7-8

cdr3_nt: TGCGCCAGCAGCTTACCACAGGCTACCTCCGGGGAGCTGTTTTTT
cdr3_aa: CASSLPQATSGELFF
clone_size: .
d_call: .
j_call: TRBJ2-2
v_call: TRBV5-1

cdr3_nt: TGTGCCAGCAGCTTAGCAGGGGCCGAAGCTTTCTTT
cdr3_aa: CASSLAGAEAFF
clone_size: few
d_call: .
j_call: TRBJ1-1
v_call: TRBV7-6

cdr3_nt: TGTGCCAGCAGCTTGAAAAGGACTAGCGGGATAAGCTACAATGAGCAGTTCTTC
cdr3_aa: CASSLKRTSGISYNEQFF
clone_size: .
d_call: TRBD2
j_call: TRBJ2-1
v_call: TRBV5-4

cdr3_nt: TGTGCCACCAGCCAGATCTCCACTGAAGCTTTCTTT
cdr3_aa: CATSQISTEAFF
clone_size: .
d_call: .
j_call: TRBJ1-1
v_call: TRBV15

cdr3_nt: TGTGCCAGTAGTATAGGGCAGGTTCGAGAGCAGTACTTC
cdr3_aa: CASSIGQVREQYF
clone_size: once
d_call: .
j_call: TRBJ2-7
v_call: TRBV19

cdr3_nt: TGTGCCAGCAGCCCACGGTCGGGCCAGGGGGCTTCTAGCAATCAGCCCCAGCATTTT
cdr3_aa: CASSPRSGQGASSNQPQHF
clone_size: .
d_call: TRBD1
j_call: TRBJ1-5
v_call: TRBV4-2

cdr3_nt: TGTGCCAGCAGCCTGTCGGACAGGGGGCTAACTAATGAAAAACTGTTTTTT
cdr3_aa: CASSLSDRGLTNEKLFF
clone_size: .
d_call: TRBD1
j_call: TRBJ1-4
v_call: TRBV5-6

cdr3_nt: TGTGCCAGCAGCTACAGGGGTACTGAAGCTTTCTTT
cdr3_aa: CASSYRGTEAFF
clone_size: .
d_call: TRBD1
j_call: TRBJ1-1
v_call: TRBV7-2

cdr3_nt: TGCGCCAGCAGCCCCCGACTAGCGGCGATCTCCTACGAGCAGTACTTC
cdr3_aa: CASSPRLAAISYEQYF
clone_size: .
d_call: TRBD2
j_call: TRBJ2-7
v_call: TRBV4-1

cdr3_nt: TGTGCCAGCAGCGGCGCCGTCACTGAAGCTTTCTTT
cdr3_aa: CASSGAVTEAFF
clone_size: once
d_call: .
j_call: TRBJ1-1
v_call: TRBV9

cdr3_nt: TGCGCCAGCAGCCAAGGACAGGGGTTTAATTCACCCCTCCACTTT
cdr3_aa: CASSQGQGFNSPLHF
clone_size: .
d_call: TRBD1
j_call: TRBJ1-6
v_call: TRBV4-3

cdr3_nt: TGTGCCAGCAGCTCGACAGGGGGCGGCTACAATGAGCAGTTCTTC
cdr3_aa: CASSSTGGGYNEQFF
clone_size: .
d_call: TRBD1
j_call: TRBJ2-1
v_call: TRBV11-2

cdr3_nt: TGTGCCAGCAGTGTGACTAGCGGGGGGAAGACCGGGGAGCTGTTTTTT
cdr3_aa: CASSVTSGGKTGELFF
clone_size: .
d_call: TRBD2
j_call: TRBJ2-2
v_call: TRBV2

cdr3_nt: TGTGCCAGCAGCGTAAGACAGGGGTGCCACGAGCAGTACTTC
cdr3_aa: CASSVRQGCHEQYF
clone_size: .
d_call: TRBD1
j_call: TRBJ2-7
v_call: TRBV9

cdr3_nt: TGTGCCAGCAGCTTATCGGGGAATCCCGTATACGAGCAGTACTTC
cdr3_aa: CASSLSGNPVYEQYF
clone_size: once
d_call: .
j_call: TRBJ2-7
v_call: TRBV11-3

cdr3_nt: TGCGCCAGCAGCCAAGTGTTTGGGGGGAGCTCCTACGAGCAGTACTTC
cdr3_aa: CASSQVFGGSSYEQYF
clone_size: few
d_call: .
j_call: TRBJ2-7
v_call: TRBV4-3

cdr3_nt: TGTGCCAGCAGTTACCTTACCGTGAGCTCCTACAATGAGCAGTTCTTC
cdr3_aa: CASSYLTVSSYNEQFF
clone_size: .
d_call: .
j_call: TRBJ2-1
v_call: TRBV27

cdr3_nt: TGTGCCAGCAGCTTAGCATATAGAAACAATGAGCAGTTCTTC
cdr3_aa: CASSLAYRNNEQFF
clone_size: .
d_call: .
j_call: TRBJ2-1
v_call: TRBV7-8

cdr3_nt: TGCAGCGTTGCCACCCGGGTTTCGGATACGCAGTATTTT
cdr3_aa: CSVATRVSDTQYF
clone_size: .
d_call: .
j_call: TRBJ2-3
v_call: TRBV29-1

cdr3_nt: TGTGCCAGCAGCCCACGTAGGGGCGACACAGATACGCAGTATTTT
cdr3_aa: CASSPRRGDTDTQYF
clone_size: .
d_call: .
j_call: TRBJ2-3
v_call: TRBV11-2

cdr3_nt: TGTGCCAGCAGCGGAGTAGAAGAAAGTCGGTACTTC
cdr3_aa: CASSGVEESRYF
clone_size: few
d_call: .
j_call: TRBJ2-7
v_call: TRBV7-2

cdr3_nt: TGTGCCAGCAGCTTAAACAGACAGGGAGTAAGTGGCTACACCTTC
cdr3_aa: CASSLNRQGVSGYTF
clone_size: .
d_call: TRBD1
j_call: TRBJ1-2
v_call: TRBV7-8

cdr3_nt: TGTGCCATCCAACCGACTAGCGGGAAAGAGACCCAGTACTTC
cdr3_aa: CAIQPTSGKETQYF
clone_size: .
d_call: TRBD2
j_call: TRBJ2-5
v_call: TRBV10-3

cdr3_nt: TGTGCCAGCAGCTTAGGTAGCGGGAGGAGAGCTGGTTACAATGAGCAGTTCTTC
cdr3_aa: CASSLGSGRRAGYNEQFF
clone_size: .
d_call: TRBD2
j_call: TRBJ2-1
v_call: TRBV7-9

cdr3_nt: TGTGCCAGCAGCTTAACTTCAGATACGCAGTATTTT
cdr3_aa: CASSLTSDTQYF
clone_size: few
d_call: .
j_call: TRBJ2-3
v_call: TRBV7-6

cdr3_nt: TGTGCCAGCAGCTCCGGTCGGGACAGGGGTTTAGCCAAAAACATTCAGTACTTC
cdr3_aa: CASSSGRDRGLAKNIQYF
clone_size: .
d_call: TRBD1
j_call: TRBJ2-4
v_call: TRBV7-2

cdr3_nt: TGCAGCGTGGCAACAGGGACTGGCTACACCTTC
cdr3_aa: CSVATGTGYTF
clone_size: .
d_call: .
j_call: TRBJ1-2
v_call: TRBV29-1

cdr3_nt: TGTGCCAGCAGGACAGGGCATGAGCAGTTCTTC
cdr3_aa: CASRTGHEQFF
clone_size: .
d_call: TRBD1
j_call: TRBJ2-1
v_call: TRBV6-5

cdr3_nt: TGTGCCACCAGCAACCGGCGGGGGCAATCCACCGGGGAGCTGTTTTTT
cdr3_aa: CATSNRRGQSTGELFF
clone_size: .
d_call: .
j_call: TRBJ2-2
v_call: TRBV15

cdr3_nt: TGTGCCTGGGAAAGAACAGGGACCGAGCAGTACTTC
cdr3_aa: CAWERTGTEQYF
clone_size: .
d_call: .
j_call: TRBJ2-7
v_call: TRBV30

cdr3_nt: TGCAGCGCATTAGGAGAAGTTCACTACGAGCAGTACTTC
cdr3_aa: CSALGEVHYEQYF
clone_size: .
d_call: .
j_call: TRBJ2-7
v_call: TRBV29-1

cdr3_nt: TGTGCCAGCTCAGAACGGACTAGCGGGAGTTGGGATGAGCAGTTCTTC
cdr3_aa: CASSERTSGSWDEQFF
clone_size: .
d_call: TRBD2
j_call: TRBJ2-1
v_call: TRBV18

cdr3_nt: TGCGCCAGCAGCCAAGATGGCGGGGGGCGGAAGACCCAGTACTTC
cdr3_aa: CASSQDGGGRKTQYF
clone_size: once
d_call: TRBD2
j_call: TRBJ2-5
v_call: TRBV4-1

cdr3_nt: TGTGCCAGCAGCCTACAGGGGGACTATGGCTACACCTTC
cdr3_aa: CASSLQGDYGYTF
clone_size: .
d_call: TRBD1
j_call: TRBJ1-2
v_call: TRBV7-9

cdr3_nt: TGTGCCAGCAGCTTGATGACAGCCCAAAATGAAAAACTGTTTTTT
cdr3_aa: CASSLMTAQNEKLFF
clone_size: few
d_call: .
j_call: TRBJ1-4
v_call: TRBV5-8

cdr3_nt: TGTGCCAGCAGCCGAAGGTTAGCGGGGATTATCTCCTACAATGAGCAGTTCTTC
cdr3_aa: CASSRRLAGIISYNEQFF
clone_size: .
d_call: TRBD2
j_call: TRBJ2-1
v_call: TRBV7-2

cdr3_nt: TGTGCCAGCAGCCAGAGGGGGGGGAGTATGAACACTGAAGCTTTCTTT
cdr3_aa: CASSQRGGSMNTEAFF
clone_size: .
d_call: .
j_call: TRBJ1-1
v_call: TRBV14

cdr3_nt: TGCGCCAGCAGCTTGAGCGAAGCTTTCTTT
cdr3_aa: CASSLSEAFF
clone_size: few
d_call: .
j_call: TRBJ1-1
v_call: TRBV5-1

cdr3_nt: TGCGCCAGCAGCTTGGGGGCCGGACAGGGAAGAAATGAGCAGTTCTTC
cdr3_aa: CASSLGAGQGRNEQFF
clone_size: few
d_call: TRBD1
j_call: TRBJ2-1
v_call: TRBV5-1

cdr3_nt: TGTGCCAGCAGTTACTCCGGGGTTCAGCCCCAGCATTTT
cdr3_aa: CASSYSGVQPQHF
clone_size: .
d_call: .
j_call: TRBJ1-5
v_call: TRBV6-5

cdr3_nt: TGTGCCAGCAGCCAAGAAGGAGGGTACGAGCAGTACTTC
cdr3_aa: CASSQEGGYEQYF
clone_size: .
d_call: .
j_call: TRBJ2-7
v_call: TRBV4-2

cdr3_nt: TGTGCCAGCAGGGGGTTCGCGGGGGGCTACAATGAGCAGTTCTTC
cdr3_aa: CASRGFAGGYNEQFF
clone_size: .
d_call: TRBD2
j_call: TRBJ2-1
v_call: TRBV2

cdr3_nt: TGTGCCAGCTCCCCGCAGGGGGAGACCCAGTACTTC
cdr3_aa: CASSPQGETQYF
clone_size: few
d_call: .
j_call: TRBJ2-5
v_call: TRBV18

cdr3_nt: TGTGCCACCAGCAGAGATAGCGCAGGGACTCTTTTGGTTCAGTACTTC
cdr3_aa: CATSRDSAGTLLVQYF
clone_size: .
d_call: .
j_call: TRBJ2-4
v_call: TRBV15